This T cell receptor beta chain was profiled in a study of cytomegalovirus exposure and HLA in healthy donors (dated by TCRdb to the late 2010s). Looking at the study overall: An earlier analysis of approximately 590 of the donors reported about 250 Gb of sequence data and 117 million unique TCR beta sequences from 190 million or so T cells. In a later analysis, previously published TCR beta repertoires from about 640 donors were re-analyzed and high-resolution HLA genotyping was added so that TCR occurrence patterns could be studied. Among some 400 genotyped donors of the cohort, an average of 235,054 unique TCR beta nucleotide sequences were sequenced per donor, about a sixth of them non-productive. Using immunosequencing, the study profiled T cell repertoires from about 620 subjects and related those repertoires to cytomegalovirus serostatus. Four to six DR-DQ haplotypes were handled as single units for association and clustering, since linkage in the cohort was strong. The genetic ancestry cluster associated with self-reported Caucasian donors included 81% of the approximately 400 genotyped donors. A separate validation cohort of approximately 120 different subjects was used in addition to the approximately 640-subject first cohort. In a later genetic analysis, genome-wide SNP genotypes for about three fifths of the roughly 670 donors were used, and that subset was treated as a discovery cohort. HLA typing covered class I and class II loci at four-digit resolution. Alongside the repertoire data, information on donor age, sex, ethnicity and CMV serostatus was compiled. Typing coverage differed by locus: A, B, C, DRB1 and DQB1 were typed in about 629-630 donors, DQA1 in approximately 520, DPA1 in approximately 600, and DPB1 in 472. The study aimed to test whether signatures of past pathogen exposure could be identified by cataloging public T cell receptors. Approximately 310 gigabases of sequencing data and tens of millions of unique TCR sequences were included in an early release covering around 650 HLA-typed donors. An earlier analysis of around 640 of the donors used high-throughput TCR beta sequencing to judge whether each TCR beta V gene segment behaved as functional or pseudogenic. Every discovery cohort repertoire had been produced on one sequencing platform. Rather than using new phenotypic data, the later analysis identified candidate immune exposures from TCR beta sequences and from how often those sequences occurred across donors. The study combined high-throughput TCR immunosequencing, statistical association of individual TCRs with disease status, and machine learning to predict cytomegalovirus infection status.

The cohort was made up of 500 to 800 healthy bone marrow donors. Cohort members were all nominally healthy when sampled, although unrecorded immune exposures were likely present. The donor was CMV seronegative and was included in the group of 352 seronegative cohort members. A peripheral blood sample was collected from each donor, and TCR beta sequencing was performed on peripheral blood mononuclear cells. Genomic DNA was extracted from the blood cell samples with the Qiagen DNeasy Blood Extraction Kit. Regarding this clone: What this receptor recognizes is not known.

Points the paper makes about the study in general: In both the original and validation cohorts, the classifier was reported to diagnose cytomegalovirus status with high specificity and sensitivity. In a later genetic analysis, a missense DCLRE1C variant was associated with V-gene and J-gene trimming of TCR beta chains, and the association was replicated in an independent cohort. Some IMGT-functional V segments, including TRBV6-2 and TRBV6-3, could not be distinguished by the 87-base-pair reads and were therefore excluded. In a later analysis, TCR association rates were found to vary across HLA loci, with the most associated TCRs seen for DRB1 alleles and the fewest for HLA-C alleles. In a later analysis, several top co-occurrence clusters were reported to appear linked to parvovirus B19, influenza, CMV and Epstein-Barr virus. An earlier analysis of several hundred of the donors showed that most TCR beta V segments appeared in productive rearrangements either about 87% or about 30% of the time, which broadly matched IMGT annotations. Because some donors lacked HLA typing at each locus, the association tests relied only on the typed subset. In vitro tests confirmed that a few of the cytomegalovirus-associated TCR beta chains recognize cytomegalovirus antigens. In a later analysis, about 16,000 TCR beta sequences were associated with specific HLA alleles at a false discovery rate of 0.05. In this cohort, only TCR beta chains were sequenced, and detectable features were limited by the absence of alpha or paired-chain data. Correlated functional status among segregating V segments might be attributable to linkage disequilibrium, but an unknown experimental factor could not be ruled out. It was suggested by the authors that the approach could potentially be generalized to other disease states and immunological phenotypes. Across donors, most TCR sequences were observed very rarely, whereas some public TCRs were present in many individuals. Strong co-occurrence of HLA alleles, especially DR and DQ, made assigning TCR associations to individual alleles difficult. Immune exposure information for the cohort was limited to CMV serostatus. The study listed 150 to 200 TCR beta chains as associated with cytomegalovirus. A further reported finding was that TCR beta sequences accurately predicted the HLA-A and HLA-B alleles for most subjects in the first cohort. In a later genetic analysis, fewer N-insertions in productive TCRs were reported among donors in an Asian-associated ancestry cluster than the roughly 640-donor mean. Most CMV-associated TCR beta chains appeared to be HLA-restricted in a later analysis, and the HLA associations seemed to be driven largely by CMV exposure. A cluster of highly shared sequence variants was judged likely to be a technical artifact of the sequencing pipeline. Seventeen rarely observed V segments, including chromosome 9 orphons, were excluded from the earlier analysis of about 600 of the donors because counts were too low. Presence/absence analyses assumed roughly uniform sequencing depth across donors, an assumption that may not hold. A later analysis found that HLA-associated TCR beta chains were more clonally expanded and had lower generation probabilities than equally common non-associated chains.

Clipping removes 2 bases from V and 2 bases from J, with 2 as the unmatched junction base count. The CDR3, from cysteine to phenylalanine, totals 14 residues. Just CDR3 DNA is preserved here, 42 bases in frame from base 1. The germline V gene (reference sequence) supplies CDR1 LNHNV and CDR2 YYDKDF. The library was obtained by the immunoSEQ multiplex PCR assay. A mixture of 60 forward primers for TCR Vbeta segments and 13 reverse primers for TCR Jbeta segments was used in the multiplex PCR. The CDR3 region of rearranged TCR beta genes was amplified from genomic DNA with a multiplex PCR assay. Amplified TCR beta libraries were sequenced as 87-base-pair reads on the Illumina HiSeq System. Per the original workflow: In a later analysis, roughly 80 million unique TCR beta chains were counted across the roughly 700 repertoires, and roughly 10 million of these chains were shared by at least two donors. To remove PCR and sequencing errors, raw reads were error-corrected and collapsed into unique sequences using a nearest-neighbor algorithm that merged closely related sequences. To assign V, D and J gene segments, CDR3 sequences were aligned to IMGT reference sequences. Each retained sequence needed at least a six-nucleotide match to both a V gene segment and a J gene segment. A rearrangement was called productive if the CDR3 had no stop codons and remained in frame with V and J, and every other rearrangement was called non-productive. CDR3 was defined by IMGT convention, running from the second conserved V-encoded cysteine to the conserved J-encoded phenylalanine. In an earlier analysis of around 640 of the donors, sequences lacking an unambiguous match to a single V gene segment were excluded. In an earlier analysis of 587 of the donors, a V segment was called functional when productive rearrangements were above 56.7%, and segregating when the standard deviation between donors exceeded 5%. A statistical classification framework was built to diagnose cytomegalovirus status from the catalog of TCR beta chain sequences. In a later analysis, V and J genes were assigned by comparing TCR nucleotide sequences against IMGT/GENE-DB human TR gene sequences. A later analysis assigned CDR3 sequences and most-parsimonious VDJ recombination scenarios with the TCRdist pipeline. A later analysis defined each TCR beta chain by its CDR3 amino acid sequence plus V-gene family, and excluded reads lacking a unique V-gene family. As a way to deal with suspected cross-contamination and a sequencing artifact, a later analysis dropped under 600 nucleotide sequences that were highly shared and had low generation probability. A later analysis calculated a clonal expansion index for each public chain from normalized within-repertoire ranks of inferred template counts. In a later analysis, generation probabilities were computed with a VDJ recombination model fitted to out-of-frame rearrangements, and the resulting probabilities were checked against IGoR. In a later analysis, TCR-TCR, TCR-HLA and TCR-CMV co-occurrence was scored with hypergeometric tests, and a repertoire-size bias correction was applied to TCR pairs. To estimate false discovery rates, a later analysis permuted the HLA or CMV assignments 20 times. In a later analysis, co-occurring TCRs were grouped using DBSCAN, with TCRdist sequence similarity added in when clustering inside HLA-allele-positive subsets. Co-occurrence clustering excluded repertoires with fewer than 30,000 or more than 120,000 public chains, plus five with anomalous nucleotide sharing. Sourced from immuneACCESS, this table was stored by TCRdb with only in-frame sequences that have V and J called. A share of the clones is absent; for the studies checked, an unresolved V gene accounts for under half, and the remainder has no known explanation. V, J and clone size reflect that table, while D and trimming were determined from the DNA. The table for this sample shows some 89,000 clones. The ten largest clones represent 3% to 4% of the sample.

The sequenced sample consisted of PBMCs. The receptor was derived from a woman in her twenties or thirties in good health and CMV-seronegative. This receptor chain uses TRBV15 and TRBJ1-2; the central 7 bases match TRBD1. At the DNA level, the sequence is TGTGCCACCAGCAGACGGACAGGAAACTATGGCTACACCTTC. It specifies CATSRRTGNYGYTF. The CDR3, completed at both ends by the reference TRBV15 and TRBJ1-2 genes, gives the full variable domain DAMVIQNPRYQVTQFGKPVTLSCSQTLNHNVMYWYQQKSSQAPKLLFHYYDKDFNNEADTPDNFQSRRPNTSFCFLDIRSPGLGDTAMYLCATSRRTGNYGYTFGSGTRLTVV.